The entry below describes one T cell receptor beta chain. As originally analysed: Using reference gene primer amplification, nucleated cell counts were estimated. Generated by immunoSEQ multiplex PCR, the TCRdb table keeps only in-frame clones and is missing some. The V and J calls and clone size are taken from that table; D and trimming were inferred from the DNA. The repertoire holds 65,000 to 90,000 clones, approximately 88% seen once, with approximately 2.5% in the top ten. This specimen comes from a study of blood T cell repertoires in COVID-19. Study-level information: PBMCs, B-cell-depleted T cells, or T cells were the source of the cDNA or gDNA that made up the material.

The germline V and J ends were trimmed by 7 bases and 1 base, with 15 bases remaining between them. The CDR3 loop spans 15 amino acids. Germline CDR1 reads SGHRS; CDR2 reads YFSETQ. The clonotype originates from a man of 80 years or more with active or convalescent COVID-19. Sequenced material: peripheral blood. The chain combines TRBV5-1 with TRBJ2-1; D ambiguous. The CDR3 sequence is CASRHGSESYNEQFF. The CDR3 region has the DNA TGCGCCAGCCGCCATGGTTCTGAGTCCTACAATGAGCAGTTCTTC.